These T cell receptor beta chains were read from a single sample in a study of tumor-infiltrating lymphocytes in primary liver carcinoma. In TCRdb, the multiplex PCR reads were re-called with MiXCR into one record per CDR3 protein. The table shows 85,000 to 100,000 distinct CDR3 sequences, with less than 75% occurring only once. Input material: tumor-adjacent normal liver tissue. These receptors all come from a man aged 35-49 years with primary liver carcinoma and hepatitis B virus infection. The CDR3 runs from the conserved cysteine through the conserved F or W. D genes are given only for firm matches. Part of the rows lack a size; the others show once, few, many or a class for expanded clones.

size	J	V	D	CDR3	DNA
NA	TRBJ2-7	TRBV6-1	TRBD1	CASSPQGGQGGEQYF	TGTGCCAGCAGCCCCCAAGGAGGACAGGGCGGCGAGCAGTACTTC
NA	TRBJ2-1	TRBV12-3/TRBV12-4	NA	CDSNSRGAHEQFF	TGTGACAGCAATTCTAGGGGGGCCCATGAACAGTTCTTC
few	TRBJ2-7	TRBV11-2	NA	CASSLGGTLRYEQHF	TGTGCCAGCAGCCTCGGCGGGACTCTACGCTACGAGCAACACTTC
NA	TRBJ2-7	TRBV28	TRBD1	CASSSGQGEQYF	TGTGCCAGCAGCTCCGGACAGGGCGAGCAGTACTTC
NA	TRBJ2-5	TRBV20-1	NA	CSEGGQLGETQYF	TGCAGTGAGGGGGGCCAGTTGGGAGAGACCCAGTACTTC
NA	TRBJ2-3	TRBV11-2	TRBD2	CASSQGTSGRTDTQYF	TGTGCCAGCAGTCAAGGGACTAGCGGGAGAACAGATACGCAGTATTTT
NA	TRBJ2-6	TRBV29-1	TRBD1	CRVVQGALGANVLTF	TGCAGGGTCGTTCAGGGGGCGCTTGGGGCCAACGTCCTGACTTTC
NA	TRBJ1-3	TRBV4-1	NA	CASILFGVDGNTIYF	TGCGCCAGCATCCTCTTTGGGGTAGATGGAAACACCATATATTTT
NA	TRBJ2-3	TRBV11-1	NA	CTSSLGRGRVDTQYF	TGTACCAGCAGCTTAGGGAGGGGGCGCGTGGATACACAGTATTTT
NA	TRBJ2-3	TRBV2	NA	CASSVRPADTQYF	TGTGCCAGCAGCGTGAGACCGGCAGATACGCAGTATTTT
NA	TRBJ1-2	TRBV4-2	NA	CTSSQGSSRWGYTF	TGTACCAGCAGCCAAGGATCGTCTAGATGGGGCTACACCTTC
NA	TRBJ1-2	TRBV12-3/TRBV12-4	NA	CASCFFIGPEFYGYTF	TGTGCGAGCTGTTTTTTCATTGGACCCGAATTCTATGGCTACACCTTC
NA	TRBJ2-5	TRBV6-5	TRBD2	CASSQAGSGETQYF	TGTGCGAGCAGTCAAGCGGGATCTGGGGAGACCCAGTACTTC
once	TRBJ2-2	TRBV4-1	NA	CASSPLPGELFF	TGCGCCAGCAGCCCTCTACCAGGGGAGCTGTTTTTT
NA	TRBJ2-1	TRBV12-3/TRBV12-4	NA	CASTLGLQQSDEQFF	TGTGCCAGCACCCTGGGACTTCAACAAAGCGATGAGCAGTTCTTC
NA	TRBJ2-3	TRBV11-2	NA	CASYLGGGCFNVTSFSTDTQYF	TGTGCCAGCTATTTGGGAGGTGGCTGCTTCAATGTGACGTCGTTTAGCACAGATACGCAGTATTTT
NA	TRBJ1-4	TRBV29-1	NA	CSLGQPPKDEKLFF	TGCAGCCTTGGGCAGCCGCCAAAGGATGAAAAACTGTTTTTT
NA	TRBJ2-4	TRBV11-2	NA	CASSPSALGAKSIQYF	TGTGCCAGCAGCCCCTCGGCCCTCGGGGCCAAAAGCATTCAGTACTTC